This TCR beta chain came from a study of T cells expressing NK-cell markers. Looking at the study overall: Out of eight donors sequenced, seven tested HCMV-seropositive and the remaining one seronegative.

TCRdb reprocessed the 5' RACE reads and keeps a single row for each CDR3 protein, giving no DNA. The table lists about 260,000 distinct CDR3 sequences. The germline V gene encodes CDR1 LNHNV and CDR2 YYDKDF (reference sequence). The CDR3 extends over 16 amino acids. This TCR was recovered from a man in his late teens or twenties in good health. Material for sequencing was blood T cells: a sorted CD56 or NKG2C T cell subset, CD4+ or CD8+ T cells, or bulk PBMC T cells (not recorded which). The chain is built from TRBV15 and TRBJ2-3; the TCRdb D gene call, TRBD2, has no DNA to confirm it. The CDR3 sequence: CATSSGRLQSTDTQYF. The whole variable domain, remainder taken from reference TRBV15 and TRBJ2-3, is DAMVIQNPRYQVTQFGKPVTLSCSQTLNHNVMYWYQQKSSQAPKLLFHYYDKDFNNEADTPDNFQSRRPNTSFCFLDIRSPGLGDTAMYLCATSSGRLQSTDTQYFGPGTRLTVL.